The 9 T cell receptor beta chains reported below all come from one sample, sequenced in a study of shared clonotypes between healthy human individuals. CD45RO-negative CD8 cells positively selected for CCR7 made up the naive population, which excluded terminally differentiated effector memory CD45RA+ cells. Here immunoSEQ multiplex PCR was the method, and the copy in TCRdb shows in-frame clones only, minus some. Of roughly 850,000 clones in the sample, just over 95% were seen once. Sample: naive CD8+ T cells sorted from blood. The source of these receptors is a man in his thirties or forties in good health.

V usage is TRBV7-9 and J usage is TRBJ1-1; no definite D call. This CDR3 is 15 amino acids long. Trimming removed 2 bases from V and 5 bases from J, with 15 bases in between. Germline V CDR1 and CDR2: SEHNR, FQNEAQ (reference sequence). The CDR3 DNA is TGTGCCAGCAGCTTATTTCTCAGTGGGGATACTGAAGCTTTCTTT. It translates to CASSLFLSGDTEAFF.

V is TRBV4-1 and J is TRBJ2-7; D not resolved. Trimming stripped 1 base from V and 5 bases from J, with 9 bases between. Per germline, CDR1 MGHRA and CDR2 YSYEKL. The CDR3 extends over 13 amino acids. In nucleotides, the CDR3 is TGCGCCAGCAGCCAAGCAGTTTTGCACGAGCAGTACTTC. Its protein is CASSQAVLHEQYF.

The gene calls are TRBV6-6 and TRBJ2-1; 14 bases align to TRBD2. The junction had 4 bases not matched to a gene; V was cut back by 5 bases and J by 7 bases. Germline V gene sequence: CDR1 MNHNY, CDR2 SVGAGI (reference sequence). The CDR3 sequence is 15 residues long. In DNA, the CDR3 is TGTGCCAGCAGTGGACTAGCGGGAGGTAATAATGAGCAGTTCTTC. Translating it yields CASSGLAGGNNEQFF.

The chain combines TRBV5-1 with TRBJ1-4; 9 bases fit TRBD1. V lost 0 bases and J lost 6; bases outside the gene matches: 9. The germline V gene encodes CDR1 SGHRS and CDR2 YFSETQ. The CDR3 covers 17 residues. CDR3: CASSLAIGTGRDEKLFF. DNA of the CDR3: TGCGCCAGCAGCTTGGCAATAGGGACAGGGAGAGATGAAAAACTGTTTTTT.

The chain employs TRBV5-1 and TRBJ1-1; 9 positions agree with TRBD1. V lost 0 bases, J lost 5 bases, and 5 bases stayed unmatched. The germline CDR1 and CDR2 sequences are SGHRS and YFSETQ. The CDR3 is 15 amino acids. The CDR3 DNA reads TGCGCCAGCAGCTTGGGTACAGGGGGCCGAACTGAAGCTTTCTTT. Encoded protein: CASSLGTGGRTEAFF.

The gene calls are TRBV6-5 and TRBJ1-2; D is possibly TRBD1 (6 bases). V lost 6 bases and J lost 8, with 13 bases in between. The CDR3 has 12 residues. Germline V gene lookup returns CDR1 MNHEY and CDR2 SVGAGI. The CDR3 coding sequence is TGTGCCAGCAGAACCCAGGGGTACGGCTACACCTTC. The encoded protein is CASRTQGYGYTF.

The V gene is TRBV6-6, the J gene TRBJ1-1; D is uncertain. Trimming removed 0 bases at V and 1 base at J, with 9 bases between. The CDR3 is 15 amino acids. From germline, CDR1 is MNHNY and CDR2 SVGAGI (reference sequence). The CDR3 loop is CASSYSFDSNTEAFF. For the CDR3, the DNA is TGTGCCAGCAGTTACTCGTTCGACTCGAACACTGAAGCTTTCTTT.

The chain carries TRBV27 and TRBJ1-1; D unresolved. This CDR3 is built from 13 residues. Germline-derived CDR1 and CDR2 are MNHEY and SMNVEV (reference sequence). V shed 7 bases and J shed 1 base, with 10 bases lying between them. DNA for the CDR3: TGTGCCAGCATCAATCGGGGGAACACTGAAGCTTTCTTT. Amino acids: CASINRGNTEAFF.

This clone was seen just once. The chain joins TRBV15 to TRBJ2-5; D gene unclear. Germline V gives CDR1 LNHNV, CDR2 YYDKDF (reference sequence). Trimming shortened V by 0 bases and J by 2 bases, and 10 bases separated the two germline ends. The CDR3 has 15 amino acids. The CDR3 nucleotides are TGTGCCACCAGCAGAGATCTGGCGGATCAAGAGACCCAGTACTTC. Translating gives CATSRDLADQETQYF.